This entry concerns a single T cell receptor beta chain. Its specificity is unknown. This sample was taken from a study of T cell responses to AZD1222 COVID-19 vaccine. Study observations and caveats: Only 5 or 6 AZD1222 recipients were seropositive at baseline. The donor group comprised mostly white British people and more females; the analysis possibly underestimated clonal diversity. Vaccine-related CD4 TCRs covered spike, predominating at 160-218 and 743-854.

This CDR3 contains 13 residues. CDR1 SGDLS and CDR2 YYNGEE come from the germline V gene. V trimming: 3 bases; J trimming: 7 bases; junction bases outside the gene matches: 6. Generated by immunoSEQ multiplex PCR, the TCRdb table keeps only in-frame clones and is missing some. The sample yields 75,000 to 100,000 clones, 80% to 90% seen once. The rearrangement uses TRBV9 and TRBJ1-2; 7 nucleotides match TRBD1. The sequence was obtained from an adult in good health. This sample comprised peripheral blood, obtained on day 0 of AZD1222 vaccination. CDR3 sequence reads: CASSASGGGGYTF. DNA for the CDR3: TGTGCCAGCAGCGCTTCAGGGGGTGGTGGCTACACCTTC.